These 19 T cell receptor beta chains originate from one sample sequenced in a study of blood T cell repertoires in COVID-19. TCRdb's table, derived via immunoSEQ multiplex PCR, lists solely in-frame clones and lacks some. The table includes more than 200,000 clones, approximately 86% detected once. The sample taken for sequencing was peripheral blood. All receptors derive from a young man with active or convalescent COVID-19.

V is TRBV2 and J is TRBJ1-2; D may be TRBD1 (6 bases). CDR3 length: 17 residues. Germline V gene data show CDR1 as SNHLY and CDR2 as FYNNEI. Trimming removed 1 base at V and 5 bases at J, with 20 bases between. The CDR3: CASSEVTPGVSPYGYTF. The DNA for the CDR3 is TGTGCCAGCAGTGAAGTAACTCCAGGGGTGTCCCCATATGGCTACACCTTC. Supplemented by reference TRBV2 and TRBJ1-2, the full variable domain reads EPEVTQTPSHQVTQMGQEVILRCVPISNHLYFYWYRQILGQKVEFLVSFYNNEISEKSEIFDDQFSVERPDGSNFTLKIRSTKLEDSAMYFCASSEVTPGVSPYGYTFGSGTRLTVV.

This chain joins TRBV19 and TRBJ1-6; 9 nucleotides match TRBD1. Losses at the gene ends were 8 bases for V and 8 bases for J; bases not matched to a gene: 10. This CDR3 comprises 15 residues. Germline CDR1 is LNHDA and CDR2 is SQIVND (reference sequence). CDR3 DNA sequence: TGTGCCAGTTCTCCATCCCGGGACAGGGATTCACCCCTCCACTTT. Translated, it gives CASSPSRDRDSPLHF.

This clone showed up just a few times. The V and J genes are TRBV6-5 and TRBJ2-1, with 10 nucleotides matching TRBD2. V dropped 6 bases and J dropped 9; count of bases not matched to a gene: 11. The germline V gene encodes CDR1 MNHEY and CDR2 SVGAGI. CDR3 length: 15 amino acids. The CDR3 protein is CASSQVSGGSPEQFF. CDR3 sequence (DNA): TGTGCCAGCAGCCAAGTTAGCGGGGGGTCCCCTGAGCAGTTCTTC.

The rearrangement links TRBV27 to TRBJ1-3; no firm D call. Trimming removed 5 bases at V and 4 bases at J, with 12 bases between. This CDR3 is 14 amino acids long. Germline CDR1 is MNHEY and CDR2 is SMNVEV (reference sequence). DNA of the CDR3: TGTGCCAGCAGTCCATTCTCCCAGGGAAACACCATATATTTT. This translates into CASSPFSQGNTIYF.

The table lists this clone with a few counts. The chain employs TRBV21-1 and TRBJ1-5; TRBD1, the table's D call, was not compared with the DNA. TRBV21-1 is flagged as a pseudogene. The CDR3 runs 19 residues. CDR3 region: CASSKVNRDLSGSNQPQHF. CDR3 in DNA: TGTGCCAGCAGCAAAGTAAACAGGGATTTGTCGGGTAGCAATCAGCCCCAGCATTTT.

To note about this clone: At one of its ends the junction is not consistent with the germline gene, which may arise from a read error. This chain connects TRBV5-1 to TRBJ2-5, with D maybe TRBD2 (7 bases). The CDR3 is made up of 14 amino acids. Germline CDR1 reads SGHRS; CDR2 reads YFSETQ. The CDR3 here is CASNLGGGEETQYF. The DNA of the CDR3 is TGCGCCAGCAACTTGGGGGGGGGCGAGGAGACCCAGTACTTC.

The chain recombines TRBV10-2 with TRBJ2-7; a weak D match, TRBD1 (6 bases). There are 15 residues in the CDR3. V lost 5 bases and J 5 bases, leaving 19 bases between the germline ends. Germline V gene sequence: CDR1 WSHSY, CDR2 SAAADI. CDR3 bases: TGCGCCAGCAGTATTCAGGGGAACTACTACGACGAGCAGTACTTC. Its translation is CASSIQGNYYDEQYF.

The rearrangement links TRBV25-1 to TRBJ1-4; D is ambiguous. Germline lookup yields CDR1 MGHDK and CDR2 SYGVNS. V lost 8 bases to trimming and J lost 7 bases, with 8 bases between them. This CDR3 is 11 amino acids long. DNA of the CDR3: TGTGCCAGCCGAGGCGTTGAAAAACTGTTTTTT. This translates into CASRGVEKLFF.

In this sample, this clone turned up once. The chain links TRBV19 to TRBJ1-2; D unresolved. With 3 bases removed from V and 5 bases from J, the gap between germline ends came to 7 bases. This CDR3 comprises 12 residues. Germline-derived CDR1 and CDR2 are LNHDA and SQIVND (reference sequence). The CDR3 spells CASSMGRYGYTF. The DNA for the CDR3 is TGTGCCAGTAGTATGGGCAGGTATGGCTACACCTTC. The full variable domain, its missing parts supplied by reference TRBV19 and TRBJ1-2, is DGGITQSPKYLFRKEGQNVTLSCEQNLNHDAMYWYRQDPGQGLRLIYYSQIVNDFQKGDIAEGYSVSREKKESFPLTVTSAQKNPTAFYLCASSMGRYGYTFGSGTRLTVV.

The chain is built from TRBV9 and TRBJ1-1, with 9 bases that match TRBD1. Per the germline V gene, CDR1 is SGDLS and CDR2 is YYNGEE. V lost 2 bases, J lost 6 bases, and 5 bases stayed unmatched. The CDR3 length is 14 residues. The CDR3 region has the DNA TGTGCCAGCAGCGTCTTACAGGGGGCGCCTGAAGCTTTCTTT. It encodes CASSVLQGAPEAFF.

V gene TRBV7-8 combines with J gene TRBJ2-5; 9 nucleotides match TRBD2. Germline V gives CDR1 SGHVS, CDR2 FQNEAQ. The CDR3 length is 16 residues. Germline trimming cut 8 bases from V and 3 bases from J; bases unmatched to any gene: 13. CDR3 amino acids: CASLQRGSGGKETQYF. DNA of the CDR3: TGTGCCAGCCTACAGCGGGGTAGCGGGGGTAAAGAGACCCAGTACTTC. The full variable domain, its missing parts supplied by reference TRBV7-8 and TRBJ2-5, is GAGVSQSPRYKVAKRGQDVALRCDPISGHVSLFWYQQALGQGPEFLTYFQNEAQLDKSGLPSDRFFAERPEGSVSTLKIQRTQQEDSAVYLCASLQRGSGGKETQYFGPGTRLLVL.

This chain connects TRBV5-6 to TRBJ1-1; D might be TRBD1 (5 bases). Trimming shortened V by 5 bases and J by 4 bases, and 18 bases separated the two germline ends. The germline V gene has CDR1 SGHDT and CDR2 YYEEEE. The CDR3 is 15 residues long. The CDR3 sequence is CASRETPRGVTEAFF. In DNA, the CDR3 is TGTGCCAGCAGAGAAACCCCTAGGGGCGTCACTGAAGCTTTCTTT.

The chain combines TRBV13 with TRBJ2-7; D remains ambiguous. The CDR3 spans 15 residues. The germline V gene encodes CDR1 PRHDT and CDR2 FYEKMQ (reference sequence). V gave up 0 bases and J gave up 2 bases, with 11 bases separating them. The CDR3 sequence: CASSLGRGQPYEQYF. DNA for the CDR3: TGTGCCAGCAGCTTAGGTCGCGGTCAGCCCTACGAGCAGTACTTC.

The rearrangement joins TRBV2 to TRBJ2-1; tentatively, D is TRBD1 (5 bases). Germline CDR1 SNHLY, CDR2 FYNNEI. The CDR3 sequence is 15 residues long. V dropped 1 base and J dropped 3 bases, with 10 bases sitting between them. The CDR3 reads CASSEVGQLYNEQFF. DNA for the CDR3: TGTGCCAGCAGTGAAGTGGGGCAGCTCTACAATGAGCAGTTCTTC.

The genes are TRBV2 and TRBJ2-7; 7 positions agree with TRBD1. The CDR3 length is 15 residues. The germline CDR1 and CDR2 sequences are SNHLY and FYNNEI. The J segment lost 0 bases and the V segment lost 3 bases, leaving 5 bases of the junction unmatched. The DNA for the CDR3 is TGTGCCAGCAGTGATGTCGGGACAGACTCCTACGAGCAGTACTTC. As protein: CASSDVGTDSYEQYF.

This clone has just one count. The chain uses TRBV7-2 and TRBJ1-6; 8 bases are a match to TRBD1. The trim removed 4 bases at V and 11 bases at J, leaving 10 bases unmatched. Germline assignment: CDR1 SGHTA and CDR2 FQGNSA. This CDR3 contains 15 residues. CDR3 nucleotide sequence: TGTGCCAGCAGCTCCTCCGGACAGGGCTCGGCACCCCTCCACTTT. Its protein is CASSSSGQGSAPLHF.

The chain uses TRBV5-6 and TRBJ2-3, with TRBD2 identical over 8 bases. The ends lost 3 bases at V and 9 bases at J; junction bases unmatched: 9. The CDR3 spans 14 residues. Germline V gives CDR1 SGHDT, CDR2 YYEEEE. This CDR3 reads CASSSQGGLGTQYF. CDR3 DNA sequence: TGTGCCAGCAGCTCCCAAGGGGGACTAGGAACGCAGTATTTT.

The chain couples TRBV5-1 to TRBJ2-2; tentative D call: TRBD1 (5 bases). The CDR3 is 14 amino acids. V shed 4 bases and J shed 7 bases, with 14 bases lying between them. Germline CDR1 SGHRS, CDR2 YFSETQ. This chain's CDR3 is CASSRTQGFGELFF. DNA of the CDR3: TGCGCCAGCAGCCGCACTCAGGGTTTCGGGGAGCTGTTTTTT.

The chain uses TRBV10-2 and TRBJ1-1; TRBD1 agrees at 9 bases. The V gene end was trimmed by 6 bases and the J gene end by 5 bases; junction bases not matched to a gene: 10. Germline CDR1 reads WSHSY; CDR2 reads SAAADI. The CDR3 is 15 residues long. The CDR3 region is CASRGVPGQGTEAFF. CDR3 coding DNA: TGCGCCAGCAGGGGCGTTCCGGGACAGGGTACTGAAGCTTTCTTT.